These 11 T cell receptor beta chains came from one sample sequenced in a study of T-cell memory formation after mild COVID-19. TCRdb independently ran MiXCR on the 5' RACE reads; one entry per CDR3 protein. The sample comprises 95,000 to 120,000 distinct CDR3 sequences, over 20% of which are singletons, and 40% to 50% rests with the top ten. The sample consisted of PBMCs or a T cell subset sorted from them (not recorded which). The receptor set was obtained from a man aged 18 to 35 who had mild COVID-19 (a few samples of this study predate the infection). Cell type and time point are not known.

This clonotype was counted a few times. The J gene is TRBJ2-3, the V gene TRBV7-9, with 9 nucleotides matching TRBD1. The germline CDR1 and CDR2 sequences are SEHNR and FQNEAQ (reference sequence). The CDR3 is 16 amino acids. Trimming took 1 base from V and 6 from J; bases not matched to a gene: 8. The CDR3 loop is CASSLVGTGQIDTQYF. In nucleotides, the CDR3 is TGTGCCAGCAGCTTAGTGGGGACAGGGCAAATCGATACGCAGTATTTT.

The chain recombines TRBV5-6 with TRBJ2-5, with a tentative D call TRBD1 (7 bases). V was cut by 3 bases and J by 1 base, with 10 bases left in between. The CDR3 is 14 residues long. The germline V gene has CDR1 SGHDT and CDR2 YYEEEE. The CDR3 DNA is TGTGCCAGCAGCTGGGGGGACAGCCAAGAGACCCAGTACTTC. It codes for CASSWGDSQETQYF.

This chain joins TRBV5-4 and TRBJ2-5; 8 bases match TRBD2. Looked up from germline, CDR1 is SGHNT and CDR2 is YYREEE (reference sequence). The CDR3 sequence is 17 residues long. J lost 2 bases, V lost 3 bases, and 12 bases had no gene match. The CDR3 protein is CASSSAPAAGVQETQYF. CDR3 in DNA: TGTGCCAGCAGCTCAGCCCCTGCAGCGGGGGTTCAAGAGACCCAGTACTTC.

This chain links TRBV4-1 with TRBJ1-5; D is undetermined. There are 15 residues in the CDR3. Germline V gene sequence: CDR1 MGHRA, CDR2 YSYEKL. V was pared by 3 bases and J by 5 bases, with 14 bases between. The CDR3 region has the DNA TGCGCCAGCAGCCATACGGGGTATGGACATCAGCCCCAGCATTTT. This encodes CASSHTGYGHQPQHF.

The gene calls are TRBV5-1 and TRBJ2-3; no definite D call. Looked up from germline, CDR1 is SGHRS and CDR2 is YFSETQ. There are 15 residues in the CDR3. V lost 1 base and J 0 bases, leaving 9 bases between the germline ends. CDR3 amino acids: CASSLTASSTDTQYF. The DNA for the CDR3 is TGCGCCAGCAGCTTGACCGCCTCTAGCACAGATACGCAGTATTTT.

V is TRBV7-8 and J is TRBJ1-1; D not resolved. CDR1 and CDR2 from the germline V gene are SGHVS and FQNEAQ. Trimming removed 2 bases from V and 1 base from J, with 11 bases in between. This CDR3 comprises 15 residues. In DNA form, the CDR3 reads TGTGCCAGCAGCTTATTTGAAGGAGCGAACACTGAAGCTTTCTTT. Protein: CASSLFEGANTEAFF.

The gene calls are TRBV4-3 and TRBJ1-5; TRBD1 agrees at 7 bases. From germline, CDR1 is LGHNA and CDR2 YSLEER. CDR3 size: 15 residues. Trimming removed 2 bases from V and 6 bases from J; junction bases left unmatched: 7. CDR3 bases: TGCGCCAGCAGCCAAACATACAGGGGAAGTCAGCCCCAGCATTTT. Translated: CASSQTYRGSQPQHF.

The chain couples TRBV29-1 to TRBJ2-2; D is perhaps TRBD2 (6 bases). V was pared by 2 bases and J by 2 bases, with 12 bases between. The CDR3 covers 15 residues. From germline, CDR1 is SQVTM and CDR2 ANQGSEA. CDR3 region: CSVESQGLNTGELFF. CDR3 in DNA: TGCAGCGTTGAATCCCAGGGACTTAACACCGGGGAGCTGTTTTTT.

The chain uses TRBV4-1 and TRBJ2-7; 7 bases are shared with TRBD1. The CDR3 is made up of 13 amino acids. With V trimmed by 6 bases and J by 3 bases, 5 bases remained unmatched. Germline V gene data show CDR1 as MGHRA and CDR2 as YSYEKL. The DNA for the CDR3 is TGCGCCAGCAGTTCACAGGGGTACTACGAGCAGTACTTC. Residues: CASSSQGYYEQYF.

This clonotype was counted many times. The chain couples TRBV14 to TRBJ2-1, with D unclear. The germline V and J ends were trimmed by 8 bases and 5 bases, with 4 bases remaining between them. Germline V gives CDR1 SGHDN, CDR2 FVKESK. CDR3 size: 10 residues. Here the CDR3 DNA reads TGTGCCAGCGGGAACAATGAGCAGTTCTTC. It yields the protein CASGNNEQFF. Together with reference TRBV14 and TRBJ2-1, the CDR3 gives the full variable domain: EAGVTQFPSHSVIEKGQTVTLRCDPISGHDNLYWYRRVMGKEIKFLLHFVKESKQDESGMPNNRFLAERTGGTYSTLKVQPAELEDSGVYFCASGNNEQFFGPGTRLTVL.

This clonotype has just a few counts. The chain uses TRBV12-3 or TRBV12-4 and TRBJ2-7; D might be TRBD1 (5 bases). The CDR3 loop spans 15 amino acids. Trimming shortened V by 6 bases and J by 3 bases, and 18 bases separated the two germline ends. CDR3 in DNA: TGTGCCAGCAGCCCCACCCTTCAGGGTTACTACGAGCAGTACTTC. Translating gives CASSPTLQGYYEQYF.